These 21 T cell receptor beta chains were sequenced from one sample in a study of T cell clonality in common variable immunodeficiency. Study results and caveats: In common variable immunodeficiency, TCR beta chains reportedly carried fewer deletions and N-nucleotide insertions.

Which antigens these TCRs recognize remains unknown. TCRdb keeps only in-frame clones here, not all; method: immunoSEQ multiplex PCR. The repertoire consists of roughly 33,000 clones, none detected only once. Material: peripheral blood mononuclear cells. The receptors were gathered from a human donor with common variable immunodeficiency.

Remarks on this clone: The CDR3 extends 3 residues past the end of the read, so its final part is completed from the germline J gene. This chain joins TRBV20-1 and TRBJ1-4; D possibly corresponds to TRBD1 (6 bases). The CDR3 extends over 13 amino acids. Germline CDR1 DFQATT, CDR2 SNEGSKA (reference sequence). V lost 5 bases and J 7 bases, leaving 14 bases between the germline ends. The CDR3: CSAPNREGEKLFF. CDR3 DNA (partial): TGCAGTGCTCCGAACAGGGAAGGTGAAAAA.

This clone was counted a few times. The read stops 3 residues short of the end of the CDR3; the missing end is completed from the germline J gene. The chain is built from TRBV6-1 and TRBJ2-7; 10 bases map to TRBD1. This CDR3 has 15 residues. CDR1 and CDR2 (germline): MNHNS, SASEGT. The J segment lost 0 bases and the V segment lost 1 base, leaving 0 bases of the junction unmatched. The CDR3 DNA, read in part, is TGTGCCAGCAGTGAAGGGACAGGGGGCTCCTACGAG. Translated: CASSEGTGGSYE. The whole CDR3 sequence reads CASSEGTGGSYEQYF.

Relative to its sample, this clone is medium-sized (0.01 to 0.1%). The read ends 3 residues early relative to the CDR3; the germline J gene fills the gap. J is TRBJ2-4 and V is TRBV6-2 or TRBV6-3, with TRBD2 matching over 10 bases. This CDR3 region has 15 residues. The germline gives CDR1 MNHEY, CDR2 SVGEGT. Germline trimming cut 4 bases from V and 8 bases from J; bases unmatched to any gene: 8. The CDR3 reads CASSSSLAGRYIQYF. CDR3 bases read: TGTGCCAGCAGTTCCTCACTAGCGGGGAGGTACATT.

Remarks on this clone: The sequenced fragment ends 3 residues before the CDR3 boundary, so the rest is inferred from the germline J gene. The V gene is TRBV30, the J gene TRBJ1-2; 8 bases align to TRBD1. The V gene end was trimmed by 5 bases and the J gene end by 3 bases; junction bases not matched to a gene: 5. The CDR3 runs 13 residues. Germline V gene data show CDR1 as GTSNPN and CDR2 as SVGIG (reference sequence). CDR3 protein: CAWGQGKDYGYTF. Partial CDR3 DNA: TGTGCCTGGGGACAGGGAAAAGACTATGGC.

A word on this clone: The read finishes 3 residues shy of the CDR3 end, and the germline J gene is used to complete it. The chain is built from TRBV7-2 and TRBJ2-3; D gene uncertain. CDR3 length equals 12 residues. CDR1 is SGHTA and CDR2 is FQGNSA in the germline V gene. The covered CDR3 bases are TGTGCCAGCAGCTTAGATATCTCTGCG. This sequence encodes CASSLDISA. In full, the CDR3 reads CASSLDISAQYF.

The sample holds many counts of this clone. The CDR3 DNA, read in part, is TGCGCCAGCAGCTTGGCGGGGACAGATATGAACACTGAA. Its protein is CASSLAGTDMNTE. The whole CDR3 protein reads CASSLAGTDMNTEAFF. The chain carries TRBV5-1 and TRBJ1-1, with 7 bases identical to TRBD1. The read halts 3 residues ahead of the CDR3 end, with the missing end drawn from the germline J gene. The CDR3 sequence is 16 residues long. Germline trimming cut 0 bases from V and 0 bases from J; bases unmatched to any gene: 5. Germline-derived CDR1 and CDR2 are SGHRS and YFSETQ.

This clone was found a few times. The CDR3 goes on 3 residues after the read ends, and that part is filled in from the germline J gene. The chain uses TRBV16 and TRBJ2-7, with 10 bases aligning to TRBD2. The CDR3 sequence is 14 residues long. Losses at the gene ends were 4 bases for V and 3 bases for J; bases not matched to a gene: 3. In germline, CDR1 is KGHSY, CDR2 FQNENV. The CDR3 sequence: CASSLRTSGYEQYF. Incomplete CDR3 DNA: TGTGCCAGCAGCCTTCGGACTAGCGGCTACGAG.

A note on this clone: The CDR3 end is not reached by the read, which stops 3 residues before it; the germline J gene fills it in. The chain employs TRBV19 and TRBJ2-2; 8 bases map to TRBD2. Trimming took 3 bases from V and 2 from J; bases not matched to a gene: 8. The CDR3 contains 17 residues. Per germline, CDR1 LNHDA and CDR2 SQIVND (reference sequence). CDR3 DNA, as far as it was read: TGTGCCAGTAGTATGGTCAGCGGGGGCCAAAACACCGGGGAG. This codes for CASSMVSGGQNTGE. The entire CDR3 is CASSMVSGGQNTGELFF.

Comment on this clone: The read finishes 3 residues shy of the CDR3 end, and the germline J gene is used to complete it. This chain uses TRBV2 with TRBJ1-5; a possible D gene is TRBD1 (6 bases). Trimming pared 0 bases from V and 4 bases from J, leaving 19 bases between. In germline, CDR1 is SNHLY, CDR2 FYNNEI. The CDR3 is made up of 18 amino acids. The CDR3 bases that were read are TGTGCCAGCAGTGAAGCGGAGGTAGGAGGGGGATTAAATCAGCCC. Protein product: CASSEAEVGGGLNQP. The full CDR3 protein reads CASSEAEVGGGLNQPQHF.

This clone was recorded many times. This CDR3 is CASSDKTLKEETQYF. CDR3 DNA (partial): TGTGCCAGCAGTGATAAGACTTTGAAGGAAGAGACC. This chain connects TRBV2 to TRBJ2-5, with no clear D. Read sequence stops 3 residues before the CDR3 end, and the germline J gene provides the missing end. CDR3 size: 15 residues. The germline V gene encodes CDR1 SNHLY and CDR2 FYNNEI. Trimming left V 3 bases short and J 3 bases short, with 14 bases between.

A few counts support this clone. The CDR3 end falls 3 residues outside the read, so it is completed with the germline J gene. V gene TRBV7-6 combines with J gene TRBJ2-7; D may be TRBD2 (5 bases). The V gene lost 4 bases and the J gene lost 5 bases, with 18 bases spanning the gap. The length of the CDR3 is 15 residues. CDR1 and CDR2 (germline): SGHVS, FNYEAQ. The CDR3 loop is CASSYSAGVLDEQYF. Partial CDR3 DNA: TGTGCCAGCAGCTATAGCGCTGGGGTTCTGGACGAG.

This clone was observed at least ten times. The missing CDR3 end, 3 residues past where the read stops, is filled in from the germline J gene. V and J are TRBV20-1 and TRBJ1-4; TRBD1 matches at 7 bases. The CDR3 contains 13 residues. Looked up from germline, CDR1 is DFQATT and CDR2 is SNEGSKA (reference sequence). Trimming cost V 5 bases and J 7 bases; bases outside gene matches: 7. CDR3 region: CSAPGGDGEKLFF. The CDR3 DNA, read in part, is TGCAGTGCTCCAGGGGGAGACGGTGAAAAA.

In the case of this clone: The read ends 3 residues early relative to the CDR3; the germline J gene fills the gap. This chain links TRBV19 with TRBJ1-5; 8 bases map to TRBD1. Germline V gene sequence: CDR1 LNHDA, CDR2 SQIVND (reference sequence). Germline trimming cut 5 bases from V and 2 bases from J; bases unmatched to any gene: 14. The CDR3 is made up of 18 amino acids. Here the CDR3 reads CASSALGQGLERNQPQHF. Incomplete CDR3 DNA: TGTGCCAGTAGTGCCCTTGGACAGGGCCTGGAGCGCAATCAGCCC. Looking up the rest from reference TRBV19 and TRBJ1-5 gives the full variable domain: DGGITQSPKYLFRKEGQNVTLSCEQNLNHDAMYWYRQDPGQGLRLIYYSQIVNDFQKGDIAEGYSVSREKKESFPLTVTSAQKNPTAFYLCASSALGQGLERNQPQHFGDGTRLSIL.

About this clone: The read ends 3 residues before the CDR3 terminus; that terminus is restored from the germline J gene. The chain combines TRBV2 with TRBJ1-5; possible D gene TRBD1, 6 bases. CDR3 length: 18 residues. CDR1 SNHLY and CDR2 FYNNEI come from the germline V gene. Trimming removed 2 bases from V and 0 bases from J, with 17 bases in between. The CDR3: CASSESWTELYSNQPQHF. Partial CDR3 DNA: TGTGCCAGCAGTGAAAGTTGGACAGAGCTCTATAGCAATCAGCCC.

This clone was detected many times. The CDR3 end lies 3 residues beyond the end of the read and is filled in from the germline J gene. The chain employs TRBV7-9 and TRBJ2-4; 7 bases are shared with TRBD2. In germline, CDR1 is SEHNR, CDR2 FQNEAQ (reference sequence). The CDR3 has 11 amino acids. The junction had 1 base not matched to a gene; V was cut back by 8 bases and J by 6 bases. This chain's CDR3 is CASERGNIQYF. The sequenced part of the CDR3 DNA is TGTGCCAGCGAGCGGGGAAACATT.

This clone occurred many times. The CDR3 goes on 3 residues after the read ends, and that part is filled in from the germline J gene. V gene TRBV6-1 combines with J gene TRBJ1-2; D remains ambiguous. CDR1 is MNHNS and CDR2 is SASEGT in the germline V gene. Trimming took off 1 base at V and 2 bases at J, with 8 bases between the two ends. This CDR3 spans 14 amino acids. Incomplete CDR3 DNA: TGTGCCAGCAGTGAAGAAGGCAAGAACTATGGC. Translated: CASSEEGKNYG. In full, the CDR3 is CASSEEGKNYGYTF.

Ten or more counts support this clone. The read stops 3 residues short of the end of the CDR3; the missing end is completed from the germline J gene. This chain uses TRBV5-1 with TRBJ1-4; 8 bases align to TRBD1. This CDR3 is built from 14 residues. Germline V gene lookup returns CDR1 SGHRS and CDR2 YFSETQ. V lost 1 base and J lost 5; bases outside the gene matches: 1. The CDR3 loop is CASSLTGGNEKLFF. The CDR3 DNA, read in part, is TGCGCCAGCAGCTTGACAGGGGGAAATGAAAAA.

In this sample, this clone turned up many times. The read terminates 3 residues ahead of where the CDR3 ends, so the germline J gene completes it. V and J are TRBV2 and TRBJ2-1; tentatively, D is TRBD2 (6 bases). Germline loops: CDR1 SNHLY, CDR2 FYNNEI. V lost 8 bases, J lost 6 bases, and 8 bases lay in between. The CDR3 is made up of 11 amino acids. CDR3 bases read: TGTGCCAGCCGGGACTTCAATGAG. Its protein is CASRDFNE. The whole CDR3 sequence reads CASRDFNEQFF.

As regards this clone: Sequencing ends 3 residues short of the CDR3 end; the germline J gene provides the rest. The chain couples TRBV30 to TRBJ1-4, with a weak D call TRBD1 (6 bases). The germline V gene has CDR1 GTSNPN and CDR2 SVGIG (reference sequence). The CDR3 covers 13 residues. V gave up 1 base and J gave up 6 bases, with 9 bases separating them. The CDR3 loop reads CAWSGRGYEKLFF. Partial CDR3 DNA: TGTGCCTGGAGTGGCAGGGGATATGAAAAA.

Points on this clone: The read is 3 residues too short to cover the CDR3 end, so that end is filled in from the germline J gene. The rearrangement joins TRBV19 to TRBJ1-5, with TRBD1 matching over 8 bases. CDR1 and CDR2 from the germline V gene are LNHDA and SQIVND (reference sequence). This CDR3 contains 14 residues. V trimming: 2 bases; J trimming: 4 bases; junction bases outside the gene matches: 1. CDR3 amino acids: CASSIRTGNQPQHF. The sequenced part of the CDR3 DNA is TGTGCCAGTAGTATAAGGACAGGGAATCAGCCC.

This clone was counted many times. The CDR3 end is not reached by the read, which stops 3 residues before it; the germline J gene fills it in. The chain links TRBV11-2 to TRBJ1-1; D unresolved. There are 14 residues in the CDR3. V lost 1 base and J lost 1, with 7 bases in between. Looked up from germline, CDR1 is SGHAT and CDR2 is FQNNGV. CDR3 amino acids: CASSLGHGNTEAFF. The covered CDR3 bases are TGTGCCAGCAGCTTAGGACACGGGAACACTGAA.